This T cell receptor beta chain was identified during a study of T-cell memory formation after mild COVID-19 (dated by TCRdb to about 2021). For the wider study: TCR sequence clusters from the two donors were largely donor specific. In a couple of donors, T-cell clones that expanded and contracted after mild COVID-19 were tracked by sequencing TCRalpha and TCRbeta repertoires over time. The cohort comprised two young, previously healthy adult volunteers, one female and one male.

On the study overall, not on this receptor specifically: The detection of some responding clones in pre-infection memory suggests that pre-existing cross-reactive memory T cells joined the SARS-CoV-2 response. SARS-CoV-2 specificity of the second-wave clones peaking on day 37 was not confirmed. Contracting CD4+ clones were found mainly in CM and EM memory subsets, while CD8+ clones were enriched in EMRA. Only a couple of mild cases were covered by the study, and larger cohorts that include severe cases with pre-infection samples were considered necessary. Clones that contracted from day 15 to 85 showed balanced CD4/CD8 phenotypes, whereas a second wave of clones that expanded from day 15 to 37 leaned towards CD4+.

Reading from cysteine to phenylalanine, the CDR3 counts 15 amino acids. Only the CDR3 part of the read is kept: 45 bases, read in frame from the first base. Looking up the germline V gene (reference sequence) yields CDR1 SGHNT and CDR2 YYREEE. V and J lose 3 bases and 0 bases, and a span of 10 bases separates them. This clonotype was seen repeatedly, ten times or more. Its antigen remains unidentified. No qualities accompany the bases; no much larger clone lies one base away. Data came from an Illumina NovaSeq 6000. cDNA libraries for TCRalpha and TCRbeta were prepared by 5'RACE using constant-segment primers, with sample barcodes and unique molecular identifiers added. RNA was extracted from every sample with Trizol reagent. The libraries were amplified in two PCR steps, and the second step added a second sample barcode and Illumina TruSeq adapters. The libraries were sequenced on an Illumina NovaSeq using 2 x 150 bp paired-end reads. Turning to the authors' computational methods: With migec v1.2.7, reads were demultiplexed and then collapsed into UMI-guided consensus sequences. Using mixcr v2.1.11, UMI consensuses were aligned to TRA and TRB V and J templates and then assembled into clonotypes. Expanded or contracted clonotypes were those called significant by both edgeR and NoisET, with noise models trained on biological replicates. For edgeR calls, a false discovery rate-adjusted p below 0.01 and a log2 fold-change threshold of 1 were applied. As an exploratory analysis of dynamics, max-normalized trajectories of the 1000 most abundant clonotypes were examined with PCA combined with hierarchical clustering. Each responding clone was given a CD4 or CD8 phenotype based on the CD4+ and CD8+ repertoires, which had been sequenced separately. TCRdb reran the public reads through fastp at Q25 and MiXCR, keeping productive beta chains. Each record represents a unique CDR3 protein, reported with the most common genes and DNA among its rows. These V and J calls rely on TCRdb rather than the paper's analysis. Counted in this sample were around 35,000 distinct CDR3 sequences; about 7.7% of them appeared once. Together, the top ten hold roughly 29% of the sample.

Ficoll-Paque density gradient centrifugation was used to isolate PBMCs. Sequencing was done on a sample of PBMCs or a T cell subset sorted from them (not recorded which). The rearranged chain carries TRBV5-4 and TRBJ2-1; a tentative D call is TRBD2 (7 bases match). The clonotype was recovered from a man in his late teens or twenties who had mild COVID-19 (a few samples of this study predate the infection). The sample titles of this study are shuffled in the database, so cell type and time point are left out; the donor was told from shared clones. Read as DNA, the sequence is TGTGCCAGCAGCTACGGGGGGCGCTCCTACAATGAGCAGTTCTTC. Its amino acids are CASSYGGRSYNEQFF.